Sequencing of this T cell receptor (beta chain) was carried out in a study of cytomegalovirus exposure and HLA in healthy donors. The overall study: A subsequent analysis reported that the approximately 120 validation repertoires were produced on the same platform that had also been used for the 666 first-cohort repertoires. Overall study results and limits: Reports showed the classifier diagnosing cytomegalovirus status with high specificity and sensitivity. The study labeled approximately 150 TCR beta chains cytomegalovirus-associated.

V was trimmed by 8 bases and J by 0 bases, leaving 12 bases between them. Germline V lookup: CDR1 GTSNPN, CDR2 SVGIG (reference sequence). This CDR3 has 13 residues. The method was immunoSEQ multiplex PCR; TCRdb's version includes in-frame clones alone and lacks a portion of them. The repertoire holds about 260,000 clones, with about nine tenths as singletons. Concerning this clone: The antigen remains unidentified.

This sequence originates from a woman under 40 in good health and CMV-seronegative. Sequencing was carried out using PBMCs. The V gene is TRBV30, the J gene TRBJ2-3; no definite D call. The CDR3 is CALEIYSTDTQYF. Here the CDR3 DNA reads TGTGCCCTGGAAATTTATAGCACAGATACGCAGTATTTT.